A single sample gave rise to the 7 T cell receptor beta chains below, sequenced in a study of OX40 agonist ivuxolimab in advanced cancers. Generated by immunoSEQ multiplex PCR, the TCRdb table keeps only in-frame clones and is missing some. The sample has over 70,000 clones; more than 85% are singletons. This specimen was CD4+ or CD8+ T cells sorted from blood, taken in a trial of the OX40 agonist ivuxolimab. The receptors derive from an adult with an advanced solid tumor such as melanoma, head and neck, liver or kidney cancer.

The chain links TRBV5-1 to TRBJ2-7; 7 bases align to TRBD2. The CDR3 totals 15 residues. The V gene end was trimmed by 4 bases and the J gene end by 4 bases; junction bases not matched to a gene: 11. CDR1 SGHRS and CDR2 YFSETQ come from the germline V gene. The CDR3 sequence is CASSLSTSSLYEQYF. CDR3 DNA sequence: TGCGCCAGCAGCCTTTCGACTAGCTCTCTTTACGAGCAGTACTTC.

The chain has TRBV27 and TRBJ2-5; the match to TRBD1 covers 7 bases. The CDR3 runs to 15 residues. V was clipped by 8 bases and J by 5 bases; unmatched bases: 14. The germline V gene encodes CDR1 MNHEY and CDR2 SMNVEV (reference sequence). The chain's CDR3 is CASRTSDRAWETQYF. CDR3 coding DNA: TGTGCCAGCCGCACCTCTGACAGGGCCTGGGAGACCCAGTACTTC.

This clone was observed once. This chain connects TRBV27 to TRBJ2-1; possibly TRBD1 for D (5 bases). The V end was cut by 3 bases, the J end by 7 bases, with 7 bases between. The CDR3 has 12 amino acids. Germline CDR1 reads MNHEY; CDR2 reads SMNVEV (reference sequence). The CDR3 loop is CASSLQGNEQFF. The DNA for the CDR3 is TGTGCCAGCAGTTTGCAGGGTAATGAGCAGTTCTTC.

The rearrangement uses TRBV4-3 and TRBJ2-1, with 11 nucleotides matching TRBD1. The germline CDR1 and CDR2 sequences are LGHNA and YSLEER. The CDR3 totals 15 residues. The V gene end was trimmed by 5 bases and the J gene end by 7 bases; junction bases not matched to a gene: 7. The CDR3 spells CASSDGTGGGNEQFF. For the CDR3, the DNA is TGCGCCAGCAGCGACGGGACAGGGGGGGGGAATGAGCAGTTCTTC.

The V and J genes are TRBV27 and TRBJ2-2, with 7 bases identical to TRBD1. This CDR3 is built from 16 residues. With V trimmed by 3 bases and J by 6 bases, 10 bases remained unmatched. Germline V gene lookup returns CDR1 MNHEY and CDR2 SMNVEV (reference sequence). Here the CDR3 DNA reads TGTGCCAGCAGTTTGGACAGGTACCCAGGGGCCGGGGAGCTGTTTTTT. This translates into CASSLDRYPGAGELFF.

The CDR3 region has the DNA TGCGCCAGCCGCGAGAGGTTAGGGCCCCAGCATTTT. This codes for CASRERLGPQHF. The chain recombines TRBV23-1 with TRBJ1-5; D unresolved. TRBV23-1 is labeled an ORF, and its function is uncertain. V was trimmed by 8 bases and J by 9 bases, leaving 14 bases between them. The CDR3 is 12 residues long.

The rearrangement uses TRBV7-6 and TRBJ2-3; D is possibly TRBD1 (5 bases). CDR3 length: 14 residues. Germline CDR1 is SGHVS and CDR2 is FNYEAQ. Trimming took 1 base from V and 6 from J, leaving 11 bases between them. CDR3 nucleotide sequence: TGTGCCAGCAGCTTAGTTATAGGGGTGGATACGCAGTATTTT. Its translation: CASSLVIGVDTQYF. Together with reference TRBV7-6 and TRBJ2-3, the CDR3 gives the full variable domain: GAGVSQSPRYKVTKRGQDVALRCDPISGHVSLYWYRQALGQGPEFLTYFNYEAQQDKSGLPNDRFSAERPEGSISTLTIQRTEQRDSAMYRCASSLVIGVDTQYFGPGTRLTVL.